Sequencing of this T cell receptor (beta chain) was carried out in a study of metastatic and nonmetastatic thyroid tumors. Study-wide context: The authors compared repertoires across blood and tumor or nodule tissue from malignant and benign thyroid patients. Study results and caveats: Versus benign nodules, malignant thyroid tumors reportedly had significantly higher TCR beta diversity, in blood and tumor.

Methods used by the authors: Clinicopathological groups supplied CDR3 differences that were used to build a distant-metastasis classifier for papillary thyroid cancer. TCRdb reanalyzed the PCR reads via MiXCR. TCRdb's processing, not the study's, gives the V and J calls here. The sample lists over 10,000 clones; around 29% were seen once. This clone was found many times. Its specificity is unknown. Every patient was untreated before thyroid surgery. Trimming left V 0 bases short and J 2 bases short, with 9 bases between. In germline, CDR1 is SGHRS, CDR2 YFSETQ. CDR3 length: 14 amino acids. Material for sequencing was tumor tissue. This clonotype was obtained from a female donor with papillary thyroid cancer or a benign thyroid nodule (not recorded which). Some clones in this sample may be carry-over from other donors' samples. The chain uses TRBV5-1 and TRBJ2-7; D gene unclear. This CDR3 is CASSLVVAAYEQYF. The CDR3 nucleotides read TGCGCCAGCAGCTTGGTCGTGGCAGCCTACGAGCAGTACTTC.